A single sample gave rise to the 9 T cell receptor beta chains below, sequenced in a study of T-cell memory formation after mild COVID-19. TCRdb ran MiXCR on the 5' RACE reads and lists one entry per CDR3 protein. The top ten clones hold about 8.1% of a sample with 530,000 or so distinct CDR3 sequences, 15% to 20% of them seen once. Sequencing was performed on PBMCs or a T cell subset sorted from them (not recorded which). Receptor source: an adult woman who had mild COVID-19 (a few samples of this study predate the infection). Cell type and time point are not known.

This chain uses TRBV5-4 with TRBJ2-3; TRBD2 aligns across 11 bases. This CDR3 comprises 15 residues. Germline CDR1 SGHNT, CDR2 YYREEE (reference sequence). J gave up 4 bases and V 4 bases, and 5 bases lay outside the gene matches. The CDR3 DNA reads as TGTGCCAGCAGCGCTAGCGGGGGGAGGGCAGATACGCAGTATTTT. Residues: CASSASGGRADTQYF.

This clonotype was observed a handful of times. This rearrangement joins TRBV6-5 to TRBJ2-7, with D perhaps TRBD2 (5 bases). V was shortened by 5 bases and J by 3 bases, with 20 bases between the two germline ends. The CDR3 is 16 residues long. Germline CDR1 MNHEY, CDR2 SVGAGI. Here the CDR3 DNA reads TGTGCCAGCAGTCCCCCCCCGGGATCTAACGTCTACGAGCAGTACTTC. This codes for CASSPPPGSNVYEQYF.

This clonotype was detected a few times. This chain uses TRBV7-2 with TRBJ1-3; 9 nucleotides align to TRBD1. Germline V gene data show CDR1 as SGHTA and CDR2 as FQGNSA. This CDR3 is 16 amino acids long. With 1 base clipped from V and 4 bases from J, the junction kept 5 bases outside the gene matches. CDR3 in DNA: TGTGCCAGCAGCTTAGGACAGGGGGAAGTAGGAAACACCATATATTTT. Translated, it gives CASSLGQGEVGNTIYF.

A few counts support this clonotype. The chain employs TRBV5-1 and TRBJ1-2; 9 bases fit TRBD1. Germline CDR1 SGHRS, CDR2 YFSETQ. This CDR3 is built from 14 residues. V shed 1 base and J 4 bases; nucleotides not matched to a gene: 2. The CDR3 DNA follows: TGCGCCAGCAGCTTGCCGGACAGGGGCTATGGCTACACCTTC. Protein product: CASSLPDRGYGYTF.

This clonotype was picked up a small number of times. V gene TRBV7-2 combines with J gene TRBJ2-1, with 8 bases fitting TRBD2. The V gene's germline CDR1 is SGHTA and CDR2 FQGNSA. V was clipped by 6 bases and J by 0 bases; unmatched bases: 7. This CDR3 has 16 amino acids. CDR3 sequence: CASREGTSSSYNEQFF. CDR3 coding DNA: TGTGCCAGCAGGGAAGGGACTAGTAGCTCCTACAATGAGCAGTTCTTC.

A note on this clonotype: One end of the junction fails to match germline, which may point to a read error. The V and J genes are TRBV30 and TRBJ2-2, with 7 bases that match TRBD1. This CDR3 contains 15 residues. From germline, CDR1 is GTSNPN and CDR2 SVGIG (reference sequence). The CDR3 DNA sequence: TGTGCCTGGAGCGAGCCTGACAGGGAGCCCGGGGAGCTGATTTTT. This encodes CAWSEPDREPGELIF.

To note about this clonotype: Germline is not matched at one junction end, which may reflect a read error. The chain employs TRBV4-3 and TRBJ2-1; no firm D call. Germline V gives CDR1 LGHNA, CDR2 YSLEER. The CDR3 covers 13 residues. For the CDR3, the DNA is TGCGCCAGCAGCTACGGCTCCAACAATGAGCAGTTCTTC. Translation gives CASSYGSNNEQFF.

In this sample, this clonotype turned up many times. The V and J genes are TRBV7-6 and TRBJ2-5, with 8 nucleotides matching TRBD2. The CDR3 runs to 16 residues. CDR1 is SGHVS and CDR2 is FNYEAQ in the germline V gene. The V gene end was trimmed by 3 bases and the J gene end by 5 bases; junction bases not matched to a gene: 11. The CDR3 sequence is CASSFAGGLTTETQYF. For the CDR3, the DNA is TGTGCCAGCAGCTTCGCGGGGGGCCTGACAACGGAGACCCAGTACTTC.

This rearrangement joins TRBV19 to TRBJ1-5; D call uncertain. The length of the CDR3 is 14 residues. V lost 6 bases, J lost 5 bases, and 14 bases lay in between. Germline values: CDR1 LNHDA, CDR2 SQIVND (reference sequence). In DNA form, the CDR3 reads TGTGCCAGTAGAACCGGGCAGCCTCATCAGCCCCAGCATTTT. This translates into CASRTGQPHQPQHF.